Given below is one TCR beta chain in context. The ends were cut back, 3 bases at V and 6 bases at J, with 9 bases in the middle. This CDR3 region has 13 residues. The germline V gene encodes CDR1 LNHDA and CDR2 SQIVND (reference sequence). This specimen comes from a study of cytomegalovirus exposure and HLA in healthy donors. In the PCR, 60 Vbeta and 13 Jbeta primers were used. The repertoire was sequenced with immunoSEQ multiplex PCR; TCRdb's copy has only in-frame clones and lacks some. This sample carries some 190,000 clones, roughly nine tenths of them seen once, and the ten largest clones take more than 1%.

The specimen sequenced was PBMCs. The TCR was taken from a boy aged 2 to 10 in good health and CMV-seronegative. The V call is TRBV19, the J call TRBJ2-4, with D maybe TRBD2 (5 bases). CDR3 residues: CASSMAGPNIQYF. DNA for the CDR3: TGTGCCAGTAGTATGGCGGGTCCAAACATTCAGTACTTC. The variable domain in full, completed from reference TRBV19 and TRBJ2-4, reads DGGITQSPKYLFRKEGQNVTLSCEQNLNHDAMYWYRQDPGQGLRLIYYSQIVNDFQKGDIAEGYSVSREKKESFPLTVTSAQKNPTAFYLCASSMAGPNIQYFGAGTRLSVL.